The entry that follows covers one T cell receptor beta chain sequence. The entry originates in a study of cytotoxic CD8 clonotypes in ibrutinib-treated CLL. TCRdb keeps only in-frame clones here, not all; method: immunoSEQ multiplex PCR. The data show about 40,000 clones, about two thirds seen once. The sample consisted of PBMCs, taken at disease progression, from a patient treated with ibrutinib. This receptor was obtained from a human donor with chronic lymphocytic leukemia.

The CDR3 coding sequence is TGTGCCAGCAGTACCCCGGGGAGTCAGCCCCAGCATTTT. Translated: CASSTPGSQPQHF. V and J are TRBV28 and TRBJ1-5, with D unclear. Trimming removed 5 bases at V and 6 bases at J, with 11 bases between. The CDR3 has 13 residues. Per the germline V gene, CDR1 is MDHEN and CDR2 is SYDVKM.